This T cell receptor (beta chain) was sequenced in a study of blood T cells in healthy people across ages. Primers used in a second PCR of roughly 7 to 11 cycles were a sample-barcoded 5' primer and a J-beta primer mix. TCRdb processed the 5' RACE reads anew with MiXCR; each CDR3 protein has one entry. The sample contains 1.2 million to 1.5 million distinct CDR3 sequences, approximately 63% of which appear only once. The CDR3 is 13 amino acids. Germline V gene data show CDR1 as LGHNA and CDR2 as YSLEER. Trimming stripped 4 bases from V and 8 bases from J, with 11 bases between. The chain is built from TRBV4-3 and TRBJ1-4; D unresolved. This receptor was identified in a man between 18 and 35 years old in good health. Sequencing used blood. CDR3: CASSPDVGEKLFF. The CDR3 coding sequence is TGCGCCAGCAGCCCTGATGTAGGGGAAAAACTGTTTTTT.